This entry concerns a single TCR beta chain. In the original processing: Amplification from reference gene primers served as the basis for estimated nucleated cell counts. Measured with immunoSEQ multiplex PCR; TCRdb has only the in-frame clones, and not every one. The V and J calls and clone size are taken from that table; D and trimming were inferred from the DNA. The repertoire holds fewer than 250,000 clones, with almost 85% as singletons. This entry comes from a study of blood T cell repertoires in COVID-19. Study details: COVID-19 samples collected from the United States, Italy and Spain covered acute and convalescent phases. The analysed material was cDNA or gDNA that came from T cells, B-cell-depleted T cells, or PBMCs.

CDR3 size: 14 residues. V dropped 7 bases and J dropped 7; count of bases not matched to a gene: 8. In germline, CDR1 is LNHDA, CDR2 SQIVND (reference sequence). The receptor was isolated from a man aged 50 or older with acute or convalescent COVID-19. The chain joins TRBV19 to TRBJ1-5, with 9 bases identical to TRBD1. Sequencing was performed on peripheral blood. The chain's CDR3 is CASKGGQGRQPQHF. The CDR3, as DNA: TGTGCCAGTAAAGGGGGACAGGGCCGCCAGCCCCAGCATTTT.